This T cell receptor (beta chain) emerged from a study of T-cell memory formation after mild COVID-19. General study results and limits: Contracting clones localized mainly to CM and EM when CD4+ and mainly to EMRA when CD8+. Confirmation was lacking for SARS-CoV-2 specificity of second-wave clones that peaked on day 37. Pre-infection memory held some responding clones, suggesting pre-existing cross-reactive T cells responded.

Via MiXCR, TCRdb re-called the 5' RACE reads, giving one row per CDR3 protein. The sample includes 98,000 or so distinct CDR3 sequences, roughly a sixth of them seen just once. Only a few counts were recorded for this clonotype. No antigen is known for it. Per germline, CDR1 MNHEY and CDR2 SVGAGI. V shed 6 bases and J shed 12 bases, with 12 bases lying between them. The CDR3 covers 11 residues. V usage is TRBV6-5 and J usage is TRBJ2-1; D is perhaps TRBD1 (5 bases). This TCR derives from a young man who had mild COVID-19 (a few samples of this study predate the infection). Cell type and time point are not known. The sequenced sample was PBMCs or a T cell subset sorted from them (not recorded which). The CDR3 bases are TGTGCCAGCAGGGATGCTAGGGGGCAGTTCTTC. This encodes CASRDARGQFF.